These 14 T cell receptor beta chains originate from one sample sequenced in a study of T-cell reconstitution after alpha-beta-depleted transplantation in children. It was with unique molecular identifiers that the TCRbeta library was prepared. TCRdb re-called the PCR reads with MiXCR, one entry per CDR3 protein. Found here are about 420,000 distinct CDR3 sequences, roughly 15% of them singletons; the top ten hold about 32%. Source: PBMCs, mostly from graft donor cells, taken 360 days after TCRalphabeta/CD19-depleted stem cell transplant. These receptors were taken from a boy in the first two years of life who had a stem cell transplant for Wiskott-Aldrich syndrome, so the T cells may come from the graft donor.

This clonotype was recorded a few times. This sequence joins TRBV10-3 and TRBJ2-3; D gene ambiguous. The CDR3 covers 16 residues. Trimming cost V 1 base and J 2 bases, with 13 bases left between them. Germline CDR1 ENHRY, CDR2 SYGVKD. This chain's CDR3 is CAISEFIIGSTDTQYF. CDR3 nucleotides: TGTGCCATCAGTGAGTTCATCATAGGATCCACAGATACGCAGTATTTT.

This clonotype has more than one count but fewer than ten. The chain has TRBV11-2 and TRBJ2-1; TRBD1 matches at 8 bases. This CDR3 region has 14 residues. CDR1 and CDR2 from the germline V gene are SGHAT and FQNNGV. V shed 5 bases and J 6 bases; nucleotides not matched to a gene: 6. The CDR3 coding sequence is TGTGCCAGCAGCCCCTGGCAGGGGGCCAATGAGCAGTTCTTC. Protein sequence: CASSPWQGANEQFF.

V gene TRBV27 combines with J gene TRBJ2-1; tentatively, D is TRBD1 (6 bases). With 7 bases removed from V and 6 bases from J, the gap between germline ends came to 13 bases. CDR1 MNHEY and CDR2 SMNVEV come from the germline V gene (reference sequence). There are 13 residues in the CDR3. As DNA, the CDR3 is TGTGCCAGCACAGGGGCGAAGGGCAATGAGCAGTTCTTC. Translated: CASTGAKGNEQFF.

This clonotype was seen a few times. The rearrangement links TRBV6-2 or TRBV6-3 to TRBJ2-5; 8 bases line up with TRBD1. The germline V gene encodes CDR1 MNHEY and CDR2 SVGEGT. The trim removed 2 bases at V and 2 bases at J, leaving 4 bases unmatched. CDR3 length equals 15 residues. The CDR3 protein is CASSYPTGVQETQYF. The DNA of the CDR3 is TGTGCCAGCAGTTACCCGACAGGGGTGCAAGAGACCCAGTACTTC.

This clonotype has only a few counts. V is TRBV20-1 and J is TRBJ2-6; D may be TRBD1 (6 bases). V lost 1 base to trimming and J lost 1 base, with 11 bases between them. Germline CDR1 DFQATT, CDR2 SNEGSKA (reference sequence). CDR3 length: 16 amino acids. DNA of the CDR3: TGCAGTGCTAGAGGGGACACCTTGTCTGGGGCCAACGTCCTGACTTTC. It translates to CSARGDTLSGANVLTF.

In its sample, this clonotype was seen a few times. The V gene is TRBV29-1, the J gene TRBJ1-1; 7 bases agree with TRBD1. Trimming took 6 bases from V and 6 from J; bases not matched to a gene: 7. The CDR3 runs to 12 residues. Germline V gene data show CDR1 as SQVTM and CDR2 as ANQGSEA. This CDR3 is CSVERGGAEAFF. The CDR3 DNA is TGCAGCGTCGAACGAGGGGGCGCTGAAGCTTTCTTT.

This clonotype was observed a handful of times. The V call is TRBV4-1, the J call TRBJ1-2; 7 bases align to TRBD1. This CDR3 has 13 amino acids. CDR1 and CDR2 from the germline V gene are MGHRA and YSYEKL. Trimming at V came to 1 base and at J to 8 bases, leaving 4 bases not matched to a gene. The CDR3 region is CASSQVTGEGYTF. In DNA form, the CDR3 reads TGCGCCAGCAGCCAAGTTACAGGGGAAGGCTACACCTTC.

The V and J genes are TRBV4-2 and TRBJ2-1; the D call may be TRBD1 or TRBD2 (5 bases each). V lost 0 bases, J lost 0 bases, and 18 bases lay in between. The CDR3 is made up of 19 amino acids. CDR1 is LGHNA, CDR2 YNFKEQ, per germline. The CDR3 DNA reads TGTGCCAGCAGCCAAGATTGGGTGAGGGCAGGGAGCTCCTACAATGAGCAGTTCTTC. Translated, it gives CASSQDWVRAGSSYNEQFF.

This clonotype occurred a few times. CDR3 bases: TGTGCCAGCAGCTTACCTGGCATCTACAATGAGCAGTTCTTC. Amino acids: CASSLPGIYNEQFF. The V call is TRBV7-9, the J call TRBJ2-1; no definite D call. Germline loops: CDR1 SEHNR, CDR2 FQNEAQ (reference sequence). Trimming pared 2 bases from V and 3 bases from J, leaving 8 bases between. This CDR3 spans 14 amino acids.

The chain carries TRBV20-1 and TRBJ2-1; D is possibly TRBD2 (6 bases). The CDR3 extends over 16 amino acids. The germline V and J ends were trimmed by 5 bases and 1 base, with 18 bases remaining between them. Germline lookup yields CDR1 DFQATT and CDR2 SNEGSKA (reference sequence). The CDR3 nucleotides are TGCAGTGCTCTTTCACCCAGGGACTCTTCCTACAATGAGCAGTTCTTC. Translated, it gives CSALSPRDSSYNEQFF.

The gene calls are TRBV2 and TRBJ2-7; D not resolved. Trimming stripped 6 bases from V and 3 bases from J, with 6 bases between. Per the germline V gene, CDR1 is SNHLY and CDR2 is FYNNEI. The CDR3 spans 11 residues. This CDR3 is CASRYSYEQYF. Here the CDR3 DNA reads TGTGCCAGCAGGTACAGCTACGAGCAGTACTTC.

The CDR3 sequence is CASARGSSYEQYF. The CDR3 bases are TGTGCCAGCGCTCGGGGGAGCAGCTACGAGCAGTACTTC. The chain is built from TRBV5-5 and TRBJ2-7, with TRBD2 as a possible D gene (6 bases). V gave up 7 bases and J gave up 3 bases, with 14 bases separating them. CDR1 is SGHKS, CDR2 YYEKEE, per germline (reference sequence). The CDR3 consists of 13 residues.

The sample holds a few counts of this clonotype. J is TRBJ2-1 and V is TRBV12-3 or TRBV12-4; 8 bases fit TRBD1. The J segment lost 1 base and the V segment lost 6 bases, leaving 5 bases of the junction unmatched. This CDR3 has 15 amino acids. The CDR3 sequence: CASRPTGGSYNEQFF. DNA for the CDR3: TGTGCCAGCAGGCCAACAGGGGGTTCCTACAATGAGCAGTTCTTC.

This chain links TRBV24-1 with TRBJ2-3; tentatively, D is TRBD2 (6 bases). Germline values: CDR1 KGHDR, CDR2 SFDVKD. V was shortened by 4 bases and J by 4 bases, with 20 bases between the two germline ends. The CDR3 sequence is 17 residues long. The CDR3 bases are TGTGCCACCAGTGACCCCGGCTATGCCGGGGAGGCAGATACGCAGTATTTT. Amino acid sequence: CATSDPGYAGEADTQYF.